This record covers a single TCR beta chain. Its target is unknown. The TRB cDNA libraries were prepared by 5' RACE with UMI labels. From the 5' RACE reads, TCRdb lists one entry per CDR3 protein and no DNA. The table counts about 80,000 distinct CDR3 sequences; around 1.4% lies in the top ten. Every individual CD8+ T cell subset underwent sorting in triplicate at more than 250,000 cells apiece. The data belong to a study of CXCR3-negative and CXCR3-positive naive CD8 T cells. General observations from the study: Cryopreservation partially decreased CXCR3 expression, and most assays used fresh PBMCs. The TRB CDR3s that CXCR3-positive naive cells carried were more hydrophobic than those of CXCR3-negative naive cells. Naive cells used TRBV-TRBJ genes in much the same way whether CXCR3-negative or CXCR3-positive; memory cells did not.

The CDR3 runs 14 residues. Germline V gives CDR1 MNHEY, CDR2 SVGEGT. This TCR derives from a human donor in good health. Some clones in this sample may be carry-over from other donors' samples. What was sequenced was naive CXCR3- CD8+ T cells from blood. Indicated subset: CD45RO-CCR7+CD27+CD95- naive CD8+ T cells lacking CXCR3 (TNR3-). The V call is TRBV6-2 or TRBV6-3, the J call TRBJ2-3; with no DNA, the TCRdb D assignment of TRBD1 cannot be verified. The CDR3 sequence: CASGDRESTDTQYF.